The subject of this entry is one TCR beta chain. Germline V gene data show CDR1 as MNHEY and CDR2 as SMNVEV (reference sequence). The CDR3 length is 16 residues. The ends lost 6 bases at V and 5 bases at J; junction bases unmatched: 12. The sample belongs to a study of shared clonotypes between healthy human individuals. Every subset's genomic DNA went evenly onto several immunoSEQ plates. Repertoires were generated with immunoSEQ multiplex PCR, while TCRdb's copy carries only in-frame clones and drops some. This table holds about 480,000 clones, approximately 79% found once. The clonotype comes from a woman between 40 and 55 years old in good health. Some clones in this sample may be carry-over from other donors' samples. The sequenced material came from PBMCs. The chain employs TRBV27 and TRBJ2-5; 10 bases are a match to TRBD1. This chain's CDR3 is CASSRIPGQGRETQYF. The CDR3 DNA reads as TGTGCCAGCAGCCGGATACCGGGACAGGGGAGGGAGACCCAGTACTTC.